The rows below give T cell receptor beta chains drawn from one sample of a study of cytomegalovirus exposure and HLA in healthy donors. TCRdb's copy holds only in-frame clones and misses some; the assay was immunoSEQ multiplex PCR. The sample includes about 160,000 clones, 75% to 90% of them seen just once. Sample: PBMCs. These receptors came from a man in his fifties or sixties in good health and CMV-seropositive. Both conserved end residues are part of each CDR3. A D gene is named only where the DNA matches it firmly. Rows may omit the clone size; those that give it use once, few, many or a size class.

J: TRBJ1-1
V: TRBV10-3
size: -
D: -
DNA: TGTGCCATCAGTTCGCAGGGGTTGATGAACACTGAAGCTTTCTTT
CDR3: CAISSQGLMNTEAFF

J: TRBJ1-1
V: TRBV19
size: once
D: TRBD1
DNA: TGTGCCAGTTTGGAAACAGGGGCGATGGACACTGAAGCTTTCTTT
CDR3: CASLETGAMDTEAFF

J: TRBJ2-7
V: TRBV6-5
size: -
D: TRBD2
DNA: TGTGCCAGCAGTTACTCGGTAGCGGGAGTCTACGAGCAGTACTTC
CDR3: CASSYSVAGVYEQYF

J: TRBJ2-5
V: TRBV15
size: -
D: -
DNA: TGTGCCACCAGTCGCAGGGCCCAAGAGACCCAGTACTTC
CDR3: CATSRRAQETQYF

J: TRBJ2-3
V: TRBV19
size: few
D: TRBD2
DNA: TGTGCCAGTAGTATCCGAGCGGGAGCTGGTGGGGGAGATACGCAGTATTTT
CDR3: CASSIRAGAGGGDTQYF

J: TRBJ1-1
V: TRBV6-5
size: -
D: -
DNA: TGTGCCAGCAGGCCCGGGCGGGTCACTGAAGCTTTCTTT
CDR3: CASRPGRVTEAFF

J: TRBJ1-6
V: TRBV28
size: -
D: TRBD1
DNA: TGTGCCAGCAGTTTTAACAGGGGGCGGGTTAATTCACCCCTCCACTTT
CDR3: CASSFNRGRVNSPLHF

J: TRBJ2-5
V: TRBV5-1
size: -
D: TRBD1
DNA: TGCGCCAGCACCGGGACAGGGGGCGGGGAGCAGTACTTC
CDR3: CASTGTGGGEQYF

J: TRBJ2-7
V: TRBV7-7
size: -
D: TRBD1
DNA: TGTGCTAGCAGCGAAGGACAGGGACGCTCCTACGAGCAGTACTTC
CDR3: CASSEGQGRSYEQYF

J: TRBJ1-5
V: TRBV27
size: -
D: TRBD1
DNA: TGTGCCAGCAGTCCCTTGGGACAGGGATTAAATCAGCCCCAGCATTTT
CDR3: CASSPLGQGLNQPQHF

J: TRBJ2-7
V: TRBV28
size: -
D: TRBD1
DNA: TGTGCCAGCAGTCAGAACCGGGACAGGGGGGACGAGCAGTACTTC
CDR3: CASSQNRDRGDEQYF

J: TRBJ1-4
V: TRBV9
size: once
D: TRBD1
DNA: TGTGCCAGCAGTCAGGGGGCCGGTAATGAAAAACTGTTTTTT
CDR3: CASSQGAGNEKLFF

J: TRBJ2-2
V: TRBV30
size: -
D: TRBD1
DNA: TGTGCCTGGAGGGAGCCGGGACAGTACACCGGGGAGCTGTTTTTT
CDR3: CAWREPGQYTGELFF

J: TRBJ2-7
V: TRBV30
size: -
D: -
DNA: TGTGCCTGGAGTGTACAAGGGAGCGAGCAGTACTTC
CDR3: CAWSVQGSEQYF

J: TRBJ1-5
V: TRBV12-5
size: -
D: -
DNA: TGTGCTAGTGCATCAGATAGCAATCAGCCCCAGCATTTT
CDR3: CASASDSNQPQHF

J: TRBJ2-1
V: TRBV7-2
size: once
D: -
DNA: TGTGCCAGCAGCCCTGCCTACGTATATGAGCAGTTCTTC
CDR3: CASSPAYVYEQFF

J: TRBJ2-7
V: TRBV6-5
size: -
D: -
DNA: TGTGCCAGCAGCCTCGGAGCGAGGAGCTCCTACGAGCAGTACTTC
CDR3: CASSLGARSSYEQYF

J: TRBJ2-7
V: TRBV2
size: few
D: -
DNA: TGTGCCAGCAGCGCGATGAGGGTTTACGAGCAGTACTTC
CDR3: CASSAMRVYEQYF

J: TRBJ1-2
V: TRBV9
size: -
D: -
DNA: TGTGCCAGCAGCCCTCCAGGACTGGGTGGCTACACCTTC
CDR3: CASSPPGLGGYTF

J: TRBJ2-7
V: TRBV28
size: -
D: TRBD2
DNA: TGTGCCAGCGACTCGGCCAGCGGGGGGGACTACGAGCAGTACTTC
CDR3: CASDSASGGDYEQYF

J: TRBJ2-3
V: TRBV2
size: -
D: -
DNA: TGTGCCAGCAAGCGCACAGATACGCAGTATTTT
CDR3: CASKRTDTQYF

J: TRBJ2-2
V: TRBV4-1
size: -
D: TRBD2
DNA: TGCGCCAGCAGCCTGGGTCTAGCGGGTGTTACCGGGGAGCTGTTTTTT
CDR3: CASSLGLAGVTGELFF

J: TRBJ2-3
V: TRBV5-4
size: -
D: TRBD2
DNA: TGTGCCAGCAGCTTACAGGGACTAGCGGGGGCAGATACGCAGTATTTT
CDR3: CASSLQGLAGADTQYF

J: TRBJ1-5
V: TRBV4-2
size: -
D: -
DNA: TGTGCCAGCAGCCAAGATTACAGGGCTGGTCAGCCCCAGCATTTT
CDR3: CASSQDYRAGQPQHF

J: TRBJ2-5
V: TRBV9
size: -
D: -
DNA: TGTGCCAGCAGCGTAGCTGGACAGCTAGAGACCCAGTACTTC
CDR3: CASSVAGQLETQYF

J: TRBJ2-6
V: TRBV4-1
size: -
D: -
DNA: TGCGCCAGCAAGCCAACTGGGGCCAACGTCCTGACTTTC
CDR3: CASKPTGANVLTF

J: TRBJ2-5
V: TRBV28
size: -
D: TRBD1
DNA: TGTGCCAGCAGAGCGACAGGGAAGCCGGGGGAGACCCAGTACTTC
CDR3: CASRATGKPGETQYF

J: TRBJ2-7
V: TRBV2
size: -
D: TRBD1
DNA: TGTGCCAGCATCGACGGGACAGGGGACTACGAGCAGTACTTC
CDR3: CASIDGTGDYEQYF

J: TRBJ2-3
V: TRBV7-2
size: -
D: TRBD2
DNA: TGTGCCAGCAGCTTGACTAGCGGGGGAACAGATACGCAGTATTTT
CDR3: CASSLTSGGTDTQYF

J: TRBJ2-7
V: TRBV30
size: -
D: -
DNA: TGTGCCTGGAGTGTAAGGGAGTACGAGCAGTACTTC
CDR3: CAWSVREYEQYF

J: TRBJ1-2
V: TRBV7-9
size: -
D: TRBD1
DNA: TGTTCCAGCAGCTCCGTCACAGGGGACTATGGCTACACCTTC
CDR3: CSSSSVTGDYGYTF

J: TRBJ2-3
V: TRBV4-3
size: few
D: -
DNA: TGCGCCAGCAGCCAAACCCCTCCGACGGGTAACACAGATACGCAGTATTTT
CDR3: CASSQTPPTGNTDTQYF

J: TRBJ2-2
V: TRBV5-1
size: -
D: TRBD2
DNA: TGCGCCAGCAGCTTGCCCAGCGGGAGAAACACCGGGGAGCTGTTTTTT
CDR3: CASSLPSGRNTGELFF

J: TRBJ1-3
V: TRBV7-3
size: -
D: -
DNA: TGTGCCAGCAGCCCTACAGGGACTGGAAACACCATATATTTT
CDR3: CASSPTGTGNTIYF